This TCR beta chain was sequenced for a study of blood T cell repertoires in COVID-19. There are 17 residues in the CDR3. The germline gives CDR1 GTSNPN, CDR2 SVGIG (reference sequence). The germline V and J ends were trimmed by 1 base and 0 bases, with 18 bases remaining between them. In the source study's methods: Estimates of nucleated cell counts were drawn from the amplification of reference gene primers. Assay used: immunoSEQ multiplex PCR; TCRdb lists only in-frame clones, some missing. The DNA gave D and trimming, while V, J and clone size come from that table. The sample records 95,000 to 120,000 clones, about 88% being singletons.

This clonotype originated in a woman aged 70-85 years who had recovered from COVID-19. This chain joins TRBV30 and TRBJ1-1, with D possibly matching TRBD1 (5 bases). Sequencing was performed on peripheral blood. The CDR3 is CAWSDWGQGWMNTEAFF. CDR3 nucleotides: TGTGCCTGGAGTGATTGGGGCCAGGGATGGATGAACACTGAAGCTTTCTTT.